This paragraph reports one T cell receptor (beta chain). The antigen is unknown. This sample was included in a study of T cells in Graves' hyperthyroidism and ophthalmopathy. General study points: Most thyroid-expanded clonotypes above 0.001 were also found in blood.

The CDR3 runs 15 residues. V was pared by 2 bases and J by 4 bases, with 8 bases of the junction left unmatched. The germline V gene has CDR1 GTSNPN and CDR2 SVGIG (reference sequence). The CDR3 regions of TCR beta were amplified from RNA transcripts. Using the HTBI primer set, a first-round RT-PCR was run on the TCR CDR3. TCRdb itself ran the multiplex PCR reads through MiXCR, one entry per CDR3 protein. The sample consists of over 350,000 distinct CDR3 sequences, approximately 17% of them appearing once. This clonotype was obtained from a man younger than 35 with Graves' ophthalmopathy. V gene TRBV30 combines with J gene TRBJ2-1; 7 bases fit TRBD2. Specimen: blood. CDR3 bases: TGTGCCTGGAGTTACACTAGCGAAATATACAATGAGCAGTTCTTC. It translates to CAWSYTSEIYNEQFF.